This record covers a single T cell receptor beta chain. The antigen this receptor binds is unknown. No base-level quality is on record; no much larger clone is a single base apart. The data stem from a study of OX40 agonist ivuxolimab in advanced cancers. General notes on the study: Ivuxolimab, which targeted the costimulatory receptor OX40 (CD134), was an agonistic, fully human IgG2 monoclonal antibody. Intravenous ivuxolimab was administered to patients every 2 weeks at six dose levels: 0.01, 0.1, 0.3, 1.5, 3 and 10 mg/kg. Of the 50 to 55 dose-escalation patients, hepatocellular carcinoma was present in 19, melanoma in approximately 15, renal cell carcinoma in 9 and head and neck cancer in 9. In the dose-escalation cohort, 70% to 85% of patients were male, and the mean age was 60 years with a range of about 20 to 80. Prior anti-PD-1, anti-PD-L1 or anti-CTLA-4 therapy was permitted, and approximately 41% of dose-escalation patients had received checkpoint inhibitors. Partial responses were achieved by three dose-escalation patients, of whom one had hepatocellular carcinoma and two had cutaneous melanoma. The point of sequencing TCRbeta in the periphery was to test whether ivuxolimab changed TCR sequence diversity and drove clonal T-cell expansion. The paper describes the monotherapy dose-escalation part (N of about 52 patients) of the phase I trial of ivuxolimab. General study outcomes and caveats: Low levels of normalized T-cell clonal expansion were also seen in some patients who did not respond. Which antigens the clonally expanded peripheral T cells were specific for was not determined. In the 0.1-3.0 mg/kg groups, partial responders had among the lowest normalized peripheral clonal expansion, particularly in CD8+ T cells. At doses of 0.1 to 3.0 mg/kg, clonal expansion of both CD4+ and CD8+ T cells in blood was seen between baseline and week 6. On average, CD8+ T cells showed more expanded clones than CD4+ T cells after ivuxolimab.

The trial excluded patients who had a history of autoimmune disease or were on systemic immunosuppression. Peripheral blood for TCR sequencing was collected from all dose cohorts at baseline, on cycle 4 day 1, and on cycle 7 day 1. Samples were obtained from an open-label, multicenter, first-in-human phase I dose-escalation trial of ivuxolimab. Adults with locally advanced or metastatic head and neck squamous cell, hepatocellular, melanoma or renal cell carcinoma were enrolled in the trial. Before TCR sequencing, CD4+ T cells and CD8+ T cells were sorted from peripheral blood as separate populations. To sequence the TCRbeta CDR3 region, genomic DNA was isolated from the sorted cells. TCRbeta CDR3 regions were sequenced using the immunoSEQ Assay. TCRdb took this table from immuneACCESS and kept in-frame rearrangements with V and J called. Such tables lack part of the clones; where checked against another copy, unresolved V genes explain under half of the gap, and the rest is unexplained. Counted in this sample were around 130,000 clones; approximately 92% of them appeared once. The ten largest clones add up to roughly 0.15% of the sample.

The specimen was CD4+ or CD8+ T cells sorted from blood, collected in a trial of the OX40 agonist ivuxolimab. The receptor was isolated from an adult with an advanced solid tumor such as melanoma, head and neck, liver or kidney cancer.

The DNA is as follows: TGTGCCAGCAGTCAACCAGACAGATGGGACTATGGCTACACCTTC. Translated, this gives CASSQPDRWDYGYTF. The chain is encoded by TRBV6-6 joined to TRBJ1-2; possibly the D gene is TRBD1, per 5 matching bases. Trimming takes 5 bases from V and 3 bases from J, and the germline ends sit 16 bases apart. Including the terminal cysteine and phenylalanine, the CDR3 comprises 15 residues. The kept DNA is CDR3 alone, 45 bases in frame from the first base. Taken from the germline V gene (reference sequence), the CDR1 and CDR2 loops are MNHNY and SVGAGI.